The clone carrying this T cell receptor (beta chain) was seen at least ten times. What it recognizes is unknown. This record comes from a study of neoadjuvant anti-PD-1 for oral cavity cancer. Study-wide context: Non-progressing patients received a fourth nivolumab dose near day 43, then surgery on days 50-56.

Sample time point: after neoadjuvant nivolumab, at surgical resection. With 3 bases clipped from V and 14 bases from J, the junction kept 17 bases outside the gene matches. CDR1 and CDR2 from the germline V gene are SGHAT and FQNNGV. This CDR3 has 16 amino acids. The protocol was immunoSEQ multiplex PCR, while the TCRdb copy is restricted to in-frame clones and leaves out a portion. The table lists approximately 21,000 clones, under 45% of them singletons. General study points: Expansion of preexisting intratumoral clones was suggested to aid response.

The chain has TRBV11-2 and TRBJ1-4; TRBD1 aligns across 8 bases. This material consisted of tumor tissue, taken after nivolumab (anti-PD-1) treatment. This TCR derives from a person aged 40-85 years with oral cavity squamous cell carcinoma. CDR3 amino acids: CASSFLPGQAGRGLFF. The DNA of the CDR3 is TGTGCCAGCAGCTTCCTCCCGGGACAGGCGGGTCGGGGGCTGTTTTTT. The whole variable domain, filled in from reference TRBV11-2 and TRBJ1-4, reads EAGVAQSPRYKIIEKRQSVAFWCNPISGHATLYWYQQILGQGPKLLIQFQNNGVVDDSQLPKDRFSAERLKGVDSTLKIQPAKLEDSAVYLCASSFLPGQAGRGLFFGSGTQLSVL.